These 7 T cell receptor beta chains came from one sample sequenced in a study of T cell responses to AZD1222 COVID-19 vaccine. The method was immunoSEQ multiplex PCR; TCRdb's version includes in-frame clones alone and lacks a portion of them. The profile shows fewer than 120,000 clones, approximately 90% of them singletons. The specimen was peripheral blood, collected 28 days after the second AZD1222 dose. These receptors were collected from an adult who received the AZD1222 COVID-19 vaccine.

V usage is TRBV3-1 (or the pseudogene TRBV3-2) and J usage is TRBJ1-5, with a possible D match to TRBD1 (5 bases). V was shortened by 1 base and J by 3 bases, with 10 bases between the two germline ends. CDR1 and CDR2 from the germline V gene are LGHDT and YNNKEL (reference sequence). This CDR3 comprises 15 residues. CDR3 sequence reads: CASSQGAGNNQPQHF. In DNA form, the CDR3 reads TGTGCCAGCAGCCAAGGTGCAGGGAACAATCAGCCCCAGCATTTT.

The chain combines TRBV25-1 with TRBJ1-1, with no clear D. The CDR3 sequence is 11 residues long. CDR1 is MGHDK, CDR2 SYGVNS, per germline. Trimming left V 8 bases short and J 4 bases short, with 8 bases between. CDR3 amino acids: CASANPTEAFF. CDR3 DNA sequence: TGTGCCAGCGCCAATCCCACTGAAGCTTTCTTT.

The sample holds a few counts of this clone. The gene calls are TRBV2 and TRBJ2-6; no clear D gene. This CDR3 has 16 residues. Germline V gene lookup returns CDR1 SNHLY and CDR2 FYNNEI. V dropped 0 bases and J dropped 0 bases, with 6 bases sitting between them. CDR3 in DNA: TGTGCCAGCAGTGAAGCATGGAACTCTGGGGCCAACGTCCTGACTTTC. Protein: CASSEAWNSGANVLTF.

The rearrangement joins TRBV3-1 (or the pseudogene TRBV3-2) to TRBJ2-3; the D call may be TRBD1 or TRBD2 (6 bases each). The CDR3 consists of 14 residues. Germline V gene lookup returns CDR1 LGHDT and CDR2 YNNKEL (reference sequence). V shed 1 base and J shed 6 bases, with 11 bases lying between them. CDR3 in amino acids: CASSQVGGGDTQYF. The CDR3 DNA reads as TGTGCCAGCAGCCAAGTCGGGGGCGGGGATACGCAGTATTTT.

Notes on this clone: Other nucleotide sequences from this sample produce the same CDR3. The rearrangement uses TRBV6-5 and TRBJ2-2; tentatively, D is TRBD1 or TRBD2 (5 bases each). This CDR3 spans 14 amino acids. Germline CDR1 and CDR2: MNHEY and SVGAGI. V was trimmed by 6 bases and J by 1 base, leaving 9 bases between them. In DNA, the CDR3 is TGTGCCAGCAGCCGGGACCGGAACACCGGGGAGCTGTTTTTT. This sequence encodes CASSRDRNTGELFF.

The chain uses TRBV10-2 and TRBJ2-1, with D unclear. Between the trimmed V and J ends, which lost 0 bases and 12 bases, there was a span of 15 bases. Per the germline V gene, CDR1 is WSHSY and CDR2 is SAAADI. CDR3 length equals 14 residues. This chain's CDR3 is CASSESTPLMGQFF. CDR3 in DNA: TGCGCCAGCAGTGAGTCTACCCCCTTAATGGGGCAGTTCTTC.

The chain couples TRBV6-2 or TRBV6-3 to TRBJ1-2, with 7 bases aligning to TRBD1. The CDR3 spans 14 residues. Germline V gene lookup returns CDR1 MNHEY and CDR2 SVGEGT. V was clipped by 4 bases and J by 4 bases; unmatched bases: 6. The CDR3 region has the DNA TGTGCCAGCAGTTCGGACAGGTCCGGCTATGGCTACACCTTC. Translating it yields CASSSDRSGYGYTF.